Listed below are T cell receptor beta chains from one sample, sequenced in a study of monozygotic twins with inflammatory bowel disease. With the 5' RACE reads reprocessed, TCRdb shows one record per CDR3 protein and no DNA. Reported are tens of thousands of distinct CDR3 sequences; the ten largest clones contain less than 7.5%. Sequenced input: blood. These receptors all stem from a human donor with ulcerative colitis or Crohn's disease, or a healthy co-twin of an affected twin (not recorded which). Each CDR3 is given with its conserved first and last residue.

J gene: TRBJ2-7; V gene: TRBV6-5; CDR3 protein: CAVTRPTTGGGNEQYF
J gene: TRBJ2-5; V gene: TRBV5-6; CDR3 protein: CASSSTPGQQETQYF
J gene: TRBJ2-7; V gene: TRBV12-3/TRBV12-4; CDR3 protein: CASKGGKSYEQYF
J gene: TRBJ1-6; V gene: TRBV4-2; CDR3 protein: CASSQEQGNNSPLHF
J gene: TRBJ1-4; V gene: TRBV6-5; CDR3 protein: CASSYSGGTNEKLFF
J gene: TRBJ2-3; V gene: TRBV29-1; CDR3 protein: CSVLTADTQYF
J gene: TRBJ2-2; V gene: TRBV7-8; CDR3 protein: CASSLALGQGIGELFF
J gene: TRBJ2-5; V gene: TRBV2; CDR3 protein: CASTREQETQYF
J gene: TRBJ2-3; V gene: TRBV5-1; CDR3 protein: CASSRVYDADTQYF
J gene: TRBJ2-2; V gene: TRBV20-1; CDR3 protein: CSAVRGDTGELFF
J gene: TRBJ2-1; V gene: TRBV20-1; CDR3 protein: CSAREAGTTYNEQFF
J gene: TRBJ2-1; V gene: TRBV12-3/TRBV12-4; CDR3 protein: CASSPETGKNEQFF
J gene: TRBJ1-5; V gene: TRBV20-1; CDR3 protein: CSARGQAAGTDSLNQPQHF
J gene: TRBJ1-4; V gene: TRBV12-3/TRBV12-4; CDR3 protein: CASSLQVSNEKLFF
J gene: TRBJ2-7; V gene: TRBV7-9; CDR3 protein: CASSFGVYEQYF
J gene: TRBJ1-1; V gene: TRBV29-1; CDR3 protein: CSVGWSLDTEAFF
J gene: TRBJ1-5; V gene: TRBV29-1; CDR3 protein: CSVSTGESQPQHF